This record concerns one T cell receptor beta chain sequence. The antigen remains undetermined. The assay was immunoSEQ multiplex PCR, and TCRdb's table has in-frame clones only and misses some. The repertoire includes roughly 130,000 clones, roughly 90% of them detected once, and about 3.7% sits in the top ten. This specimen comes from a study of cytomegalovirus exposure and HLA in healthy donors. Study-wide context: The 110 or so validation repertoires used the same platform as the 650 to 850 first-cohort repertoires, a later analysis reported. Study outcomes and limitations: The study designated roughly 160 TCR beta chains cytomegalovirus-associated.

The germline CDR1 and CDR2 sequences are MRHNA and SNTAGT. The CDR3 covers 14 residues. With 6 bases removed from V and 5 bases from J, the gap between germline ends came to 16 bases. The receptor was derived from a man aged 30-40 years in good health and CMV-seronegative. The gene calls are TRBV6-4 and TRBJ1-1; D is possibly TRBD1 (5 bases). The sample comprised PBMCs. DNA for the CDR3: TGTGCCAGCAGCCCTATGGGGGGTGGGACTGAAGCTTTCTTT. Its protein product is CASSPMGGGTEAFF.